These T cell receptor beta chains were read from a single sample in a study of tumor and adjacent non-tumor tissue in lung cancer. One entry per CDR3 protein results from TCRdb running MiXCR on the multiplex PCR reads. The table shows about 110,000 distinct CDR3 sequences, with 60% to 70% occurring only once. The sequenced material came from distant non-tumor lung tissue. The receptors stem from a man aged 55 to 70 with non-small cell lung cancer. Both conserved end residues are part of each CDR3. Fields, in order: clone size, J gene, D gene, V gene, CDR3 DNA, CDR3 protein. The D gene is left open where the match is weak. Clone sizes are given selectively: once, few, many, or a class where the clone is expanded.

size: many
J: TRBJ1-6
D: TRBD1
V: TRBV6-5
DNA: TGTGCCAGTAGGGGGCAGGGGAATTCACCCCTCCACTTT
CDR3: CASRGQGNSPLHF

size: -
J: TRBJ2-7
D: -
V: TRBV11-1
DNA: TGTATCAGCAGCTTACTACAGGGCACTTCGAGGGAGCTGTACTTC
CDR3: CISSLLQGTSRELYF

size: -
J: TRBJ2-5
D: TRBD2
V: TRBV6-5
DNA: TGTGCCAGCAGCTACGGACTAGCGGGGAGCCAAGAGATCCAATACTTC
CDR3: CASSYGLAGSQEIQYF

size: -
J: TRBJ2-1
D: TRBD2
V: TRBV29-1
DNA: TGCAGCGTTGACGGGACGGGAGGGCCCCATGAGCAACTCTTC
CDR3: CSVDGTGGPHEQLF

size: many
J: TRBJ2-6
D: TRBD1
V: TRBV30
DNA: TGTGCCTGGAGTCCACTGACAGGGGAAGCAGGGGCCAACGTCCTGACTTTC
CDR3: CAWSPLTGEAGANVLTF

size: -
J: TRBJ1-1
D: -
V: TRBV11-1
DNA: TGTGCCAGCAGCCTATCGGCGGGCGAAACTAAAGCTTTCTTT
CDR3: CASSLSAGETKAFF

size: many
J: TRBJ1-5
D: -
V: TRBV4-2
DNA: TGTGCCAGCAGCCAAGATACCAGCTCCAATCAGCCCCAGCATTTT
CDR3: CASSQDTSSNQPQHF

size: once
J: TRBJ2-1
D: -
V: TRBV29-1
DNA: TGCAGCATTGAAGGCACTTTCCCCTCCTACAATGAGCAGTTCTTC
CDR3: CSIEGTFPSYNEQFF

size: -
J: TRBJ2-3
D: TRBD1
V: TRBV12-3/TRBV12-4
DNA: TGTGCCAGTAGTTCCAGTGACAGGGGGAGCACAGGTATGCAGTATTTT
CDR3: CASSSSDRGSTGMQYF

size: -
J: TRBJ2-7
D: -
V: TRBV13
DNA: TGTGCCAGCAGCTTATTCAGACTCTCCTACGAGCAGTACTTC
CDR3: CASSLFRLSYEQYF

size: many
J: TRBJ2-7
D: TRBD2
V: TRBV30
DNA: TGTGCCTGGAACCGGGGGGGTCCCTACGAGCAGTACTTC
CDR3: CAWNRGGPYEQYF

size: -
J: TRBJ2-5
D: -
V: TRBV7-9
DNA: TGTGTCAGCAGCTTAGCCGGACTACCGAAAGAGACCCATTGCTTC
CDR3: CVSSLAGLPKETHCF

size: once
J: TRBJ2-1
D: TRBD1
V: TRBV12-3/TRBV12-4
DNA: TGTGCCAGCAGATACGACAGGGTACACAATGAGCTGTTCTTC
CDR3: CASRYDRVHNELFF

size: few
J: TRBJ1-5
D: TRBD1
V: TRBV27
DNA: TGTGCCAGCAGTTTAACAGGGGATCAGCCCCAGCATTTT
CDR3: CASSLTGDQPQHF

size: -
J: TRBJ2-3
D: TRBD2
V: TRBV15
DNA: TGTGCCACCAGCAGAGGTCGGAGGACTAGCGGGAGTTCATCAGATACGCAGTATTTT
CDR3: CATSRGRRTSGSSSDTQYF

size: -
J: TRBJ2-7
D: -
V: TRBV30
DNA: TGTGCCTGGAGCCCATTTCGGGGAGCCTACGAGCAGTACTTC
CDR3: CAWSPFRGAYEQYF

size: many
J: TRBJ1-2
D: TRBD1
V: TRBV5-6
DNA: TGTGCCAGCAGCTTGCCCGGGACAGAGAACTATGGCTACACCTTC
CDR3: CASSLPGTENYGYTF

size: many
J: TRBJ1-1
D: -
V: TRBV7-9
DNA: TGTGCCAGCAGCTTAGAAGTGAACACTGAAGCTTTCTTT
CDR3: CASSLEVNTEAFF

size: -
J: TRBJ1-1
D: -
V: TRBV7-8
DNA: TGTGCCAGCAGCTTACGGGGGGCAGTGAACACTGAAGCTTTCTTT
CDR3: CASSLRGAVNTEAFF

size: many
J: TRBJ2-3
D: TRBD1
V: TRBV5-4
DNA: TGTGCCAGCAGCTTGGGGACAGGGAAGGATACGCAGTATTTT
CDR3: CASSLGTGKDTQYF

size: -
J: TRBJ2-1
D: -
V: TRBV6-2/TRBV6-3
DNA: TGTGCCAACAGTTACTTAAACAATGAGCAGTTGTTC
CDR3: CANSYLNNEQLF

size: -
J: TRBJ2-5
D: -
V: TRBV7-9
DNA: TGTGCCAGCAGCTTTTCAGTGGCAGGCCAAGAGACCCAGTACTTC
CDR3: CASSFSVAGQETQYF

size: -
J: TRBJ2-7
D: -
V: TRBV11-1
DNA: TGTGTCAGCATCCCCCCTCTGGGCGGATCCGGCTCCTACGAGCAGTACTTC
CDR3: CVSIPPLGGSGSYEQYF

size: -
J: TRBJ2-3
D: -
V: TRBV11-2
DNA: TGTGCCAGCAGCCGTAGAGGGAGGACCTTTGAAGATACACAGTATTTT
CDR3: CASSRRGRTFEDTQYF

size: -
J: TRBJ1-2
D: -
V: TRBV6-6
DNA: TGTGCCCATGGCCTGGGGGCCACTAACTATGGCCACACCTTC
CDR3: CAHGLGATNYGHTF